Each of the 12 T cell receptor beta chains below was sequenced from the same sample in a study of CD8+ T cells in alopecia areata. The authors extracted RNA and reverse transcribed it into cDNA as the sequencing template. Assay: immunoSEQ multiplex PCR; the TCRdb copy retains only in-frame clones and omits some. The profile shows 150,000 to 200,000 clones, 55% to 65% of them singletons. The material sequenced was CD4+ T cells sorted from blood. The receptor source for this set is a human donor in good health.

The V call is TRBV4-1, the J call TRBJ2-5, with 8 bases aligning to TRBD2. The CDR3 sequence is 16 residues long. The V gene's germline CDR1 is MGHRA and CDR2 YSYEKL. The V segment lost 3 bases and the J segment 3 bases; nucleotides outside the gene matches: 9. This CDR3 is CASSQRNSGREETQYF. The CDR3 DNA follows: TGCGCCAGCAGCCAGAGAAACAGCGGGAGAGAAGAGACCCAGTACTTC.

The chain joins TRBV28 to TRBJ1-4; 10 bases fit TRBD1. The germline gives CDR1 MDHEN, CDR2 SYDVKM. CDR3 length equals 15 residues. Trimming removed 6 bases from V and 4 bases from J; junction bases left unmatched: 5. The CDR3 loop is CASRDRGSDNEKLFF. CDR3 sequence (DNA): TGTGCCAGCAGGGACAGGGGGTCGGATAATGAAAAACTGTTTTTT.

This sequence joins TRBV5-6 and TRBJ2-1; maybe TRBD2 (5 bases). Germline V lookup: CDR1 SGHDT, CDR2 YYEEEE. The CDR3 spans 16 residues. Trimming took 1 base from V and 6 from J, leaving 17 bases between them. As DNA, the CDR3 is TGTGCCAGCAGCTTGAGACCGGGTTCGGGGTCCAATGAGCAGTTCTTC. Protein sequence: CASSLRPGSGSNEQFF.

This clone was counted only a few times. The chain joins TRBV19 to TRBJ2-4, with a weak D call TRBD1 (5 bases). V was pared by 3 bases and J by 8 bases, with 8 bases between. The CDR3 runs to 12 residues. Germline V gives CDR1 LNHDA, CDR2 SQIVND (reference sequence). The CDR3 spells CASSMLGDIQYF. The CDR3 region has the DNA TGTGCCAGTAGTATGTTAGGGGACATTCAGTACTTC.

The chain employs TRBV5-1 and TRBJ2-5, with 9 bases that match TRBD2. The CDR3 is 14 amino acids. Germline-derived CDR1 and CDR2 are SGHRS and YFSETQ. The V segment lost 4 bases and the J segment 5 bases; nucleotides outside the gene matches: 6. In DNA, the CDR3 is TGCGCCAGCAGCCGTAGCGGGAGCTGGGAGACCCAGTACTTC. Encoded protein: CASSRSGSWETQYF.

V usage is TRBV28 and J usage is TRBJ2-6, with D unclear. V lost 8 bases and J lost 2, with 4 bases in between. The CDR3 sequence is 12 residues long. The germline gives CDR1 MDHEN, CDR2 SYDVKM. CDR3 region: CASGTGANVLTF. CDR3 sequence (DNA): TGTGCCAGCGGAACTGGGGCCAACGTCCTGACTTTC.

CDR3 nucleotide sequence: TGCAGCGTTGCGAGGGGCGAGGAGACCCAGTACTTC. It is translated as CSVARGEETQYF. V usage is TRBV29-1 and J usage is TRBJ2-5; perhaps D is TRBD1 or TRBD2 (5 bases each). The CDR3 contains 12 residues. Between the trimmed V and J ends, which lost 4 bases and 5 bases, there was a span of 11 bases. Looked up from germline, CDR1 is SQVTM and CDR2 is ANQGSEA.

This sequence joins TRBV9 and TRBJ2-5; D remains unclear. V shed 2 bases and J shed 5 bases, with 19 bases lying between them. Germline V CDR1 and CDR2: SGDLS, YYNGEE. The CDR3 consists of 16 residues. The CDR3 bases are TGTGCCAGCAGCGTTTCGGGTCGTCCGACGGGCGAGACCCAGTACTTC. Residues: CASSVSGRPTGETQYF.

The J gene is TRBJ1-2, the V gene TRBV6-5, with unresolved D. CDR3 size: 13 residues. Trimming pared 0 bases from V and 8 bases from J, leaving 10 bases between. In germline, CDR1 is MNHEY, CDR2 SVGAGI. The CDR3 loop reads CASSYSVREGYTF. CDR3 nucleotides: TGTGCCAGCAGTTACTCGGTCCGAGAGGGCTACACCTTC.

A few counts support this clone. The CDR3 DNA sequence: TGCAGCGCCAAAATCTTCGACAGGGTGGAGTATGGCTACACCTTC. As protein: CSAKIFDRVEYGYTF. The J gene is TRBJ1-2, the V gene TRBV29-1, with TRBD1 matching 7 bases. The CDR3 is made up of 15 amino acids. CDR1 and CDR2 (germline): SQVTM, ANQGSEA. Trimming cost V 7 bases and J 5 bases; bases outside gene matches: 16.

This clone was counted a few times. The chain combines TRBV5-5 with TRBJ1-5; TRBD1 is a possible D gene (6 bases). Germline CDR1 SGHKS, CDR2 YYEKEE (reference sequence). The CDR3 totals 15 residues. The V end was cut by 4 bases, the J end by 4 bases, with 15 bases between. This CDR3 is CASSKTGTNNQPQHF. DNA for the CDR3: TGTGCCAGCAGCAAAACCGGGACAAATAATCAGCCCCAGCATTTT.

The chain links TRBV7-9 to TRBJ2-3; 8 nucleotides agree with TRBD2. CDR1 SEHNR and CDR2 FQNEAQ come from the germline V gene (reference sequence). The V gene end was trimmed by 5 bases and the J gene end by 4 bases; junction bases not matched to a gene: 8. CDR3 length: 15 amino acids. The CDR3 sequence is CASSTLAGKADTQYF. The CDR3 DNA reads TGTGCCAGCAGCACGTTAGCGGGAAAGGCAGATACGCAGTATTTT.